A single sample is the source of the 16 T cell receptor beta chains below, sequenced in a study of monozygotic twins with cystic fibrosis. The protocol was immunoSEQ multiplex PCR, while the TCRdb copy is restricted to in-frame clones and leaves out a portion. The sample records 13,000 to 15,000 clones, 80% to 90% being singletons. Sequencing input: blood. The receptors here all came from a boy between 10 and 17 years old with cystic fibrosis.

The genes are TRBV25-1 and TRBJ2-5; D not certain. From germline, CDR1 is MGHDK and CDR2 SYGVNS. Trimming shortened V by 0 bases and J by 5 bases, and 1 base separated the two germline ends. This CDR3 contains 11 residues. CDR3 protein: CASSEYETQYF. In nucleotides, the CDR3 is TGTGCCAGCAGTGAATACGAGACCCAGTACTTC.

V is TRBV30 and J is TRBJ1-2; possible D gene TRBD1, 6 bases. The length of the CDR3 is 14 residues. V lost 1 base and J lost 4, with 13 bases in between. The germline CDR1 and CDR2 sequences are GTSNPN and SVGIG (reference sequence). DNA of the CDR3: TGTGCCTGGAGTGCCCTCGACAGGATCTATGGCTACACCTTC. Protein: CAWSALDRIYGYTF. The whole variable domain, filled in from reference TRBV30 and TRBJ1-2, reads SQTIHQWPATLVQPVGSPLSLECTVEGTSNPNLYWYRQAAGRGLQLLFYSVGIGQISSEVPQNLSASRPQDRQFILSSKKLLLSDSGFYLCAWSALDRIYGYTFGSGTRLTVV.

The chain uses TRBV6-1 and TRBJ2-5, with D possibly matching TRBD2 (5 bases). CDR1 is MNHNS and CDR2 is SASEGT in the germline V gene. Trimming shortened V by 6 bases and J by 4 bases, and 18 bases separated the two germline ends. This CDR3 is 15 amino acids long. The CDR3 sequence: CASRRVTAARETQYF. The CDR3 DNA is TGTGCCAGCAGGAGGGTAACCGCGGCAAGAGAGACCCAGTACTTC.

This clone was found a few times. The genes are TRBV9 and TRBJ2-7; D uncertain. Trimming took 0 bases from V and 1 from J, leaving 5 bases between them. The CDR3 covers 13 residues. Germline V CDR1 and CDR2: SGDLS, YYNGEE. In DNA, the CDR3 is TGTGCCAGCAGCGTAGGGGATTCCTACGAGCAGTACTTC. Protein: CASSVGDSYEQYF.

The CDR3 spells CASRGTGGPEDTQYF. The CDR3 bases are TGTGCCAGCAGGGGTACGGGAGGGCCGGAAGATACGCAGTATTTT. The chain recombines TRBV6-6 with TRBJ2-3; 8 bases line up with TRBD2. V dropped 6 bases and J dropped 5; count of bases not matched to a gene: 10. This CDR3 is 15 amino acids long. Germline values: CDR1 MNHNY, CDR2 SVGAGI (reference sequence).

This chain connects TRBV15 to TRBJ1-1, with D possibly being TRBD1 (5 bases). The CDR3 has 15 amino acids. Looked up from germline, CDR1 is LNHNV and CDR2 is YYDKDF (reference sequence). The V end lost 0 bases, the J end lost 7 bases, and 15 bases lay between the germline ends. CDR3 in amino acids: CATSRDFGGSGEAFF. For the CDR3, the DNA is TGTGCCACCAGCAGAGATTTTGGGGGGTCTGGTGAAGCTTTCTTT.

The chain combines TRBV11-2 with TRBJ2-1, with unresolved D. Trimming shortened V by 4 bases and J by 8 bases, and 12 bases separated the two germline ends. In germline, CDR1 is SGHAT, CDR2 FQNNGV. The CDR3 spans 13 residues. In DNA form, the CDR3 reads TGTGCCAGCAGCTCCTATTTTAGTGATGAGCAGTTCTTC. It encodes CASSSYFSDEQFF.

This rearrangement joins TRBV4-1 to TRBJ2-1; D is unclear. The CDR3 sequence is 15 residues long. The ends were cut back, 4 bases at V and 0 bases at J, with 10 bases in the middle. Germline CDR1 is MGHRA and CDR2 is YSYEKL. This chain's CDR3 is CASSLLEVSYNEQFF. DNA for the CDR3: TGCGCCAGCAGCCTTCTAGAAGTCTCCTACAATGAGCAGTTCTTC.

The chain is built from TRBV7-9 and TRBJ2-5, with TRBD2 matching over 10 bases. The ends lost 2 bases at V and 5 bases at J; junction bases unmatched: 5. The germline V gene encodes CDR1 SEHNR and CDR2 FQNEAQ (reference sequence). The CDR3 extends over 15 amino acids. CDR3 DNA: TGTGCCAGCAGCTTACCTAGCGGGAGCGAGGAGACCCAGTACTTC. This codes for CASSLPSGSEETQYF.

The genes are TRBV5-8 and TRBJ2-7; D is ambiguous. The CDR3 is 11 amino acids. V dropped 2 bases and J dropped 9 bases, with 9 bases sitting between them. The germline gives CDR1 SGHTS, CDR2 YDEGEE. CDR3 DNA: TGTGCCAGCAGCTTTAGGGTCGGGCAGTACTTC. This gives the protein CASSFRVGQYF.

V and J are TRBV19 and TRBJ2-1; D is unresolved. Trimming took off 7 bases at V and 8 bases at J, with 24 bases between the two ends. Germline-derived CDR1 and CDR2 are LNHDA and SQIVND (reference sequence). This CDR3 contains 16 residues. The DNA of the CDR3 is TGTGCCAGTAAACCCTCAAACCGGGCCCACGTCGATGAGCAGTTCTTC. Encoded protein: CASKPSNRAHVDEQFF. The variable domain in full, with the rest retrieved from reference TRBV19 and TRBJ2-1, is DGGITQSPKYLFRKEGQNVTLSCEQNLNHDAMYWYRQDPGQGLRLIYYSQIVNDFQKGDIAEGYSVSREKKESFPLTVTSAQKNPTAFYLCASKPSNRAHVDEQFFGPGTRLTVL.

The chain has TRBV4-2 and TRBJ2-2, with 11 nucleotides matching TRBD2. This CDR3 region has 19 residues. Germline lookup yields CDR1 LGHNA and CDR2 YNFKEQ. V lost 4 bases to trimming and J lost 2 bases; unmatched junction nucleotides: 12. The CDR3 region has the DNA TGTGCCAGCAGCCTCAGGCCTGTACTAGCGGGGGTTAACACCGGGGAGCTGTTTTTT. It yields the protein CASSLRPVLAGVNTGELFF.

The V gene is TRBV5-6, the J gene TRBJ2-7, with TRBD2 as a possible D gene (6 bases). V shed 4 bases and J shed 5 bases, with 16 bases lying between them. Germline V gene data show CDR1 as SGHDT and CDR2 as YYEEEE. The CDR3 runs to 14 residues. In DNA, the CDR3 is TGTGCCAGCAGCCGCGGGACCTTGGTCCACGAGCAGTACTTC. The encoded protein is CASSRGTLVHEQYF.

The rearrangement joins TRBV7-9 to TRBJ1-4; 8 bases are a match to TRBD1. The CDR3 contains 15 residues. Trimming at V came to 5 bases and at J to 4 bases, leaving 6 bases not matched to a gene. Per germline, CDR1 SEHNR and CDR2 FQNEAQ (reference sequence). The CDR3 DNA follows: TGTGCCAGCAGCAAGCCGGGACAGGTTAATGAAAAACTGTTTTTT. It translates to CASSKPGQVNEKLFF.

The gene calls are TRBV2 and TRBJ1-3; no firm D call. The CDR3 is made up of 15 amino acids. Germline lookup yields CDR1 SNHLY and CDR2 FYNNEI. Trimming removed 3 bases from V and 0 bases from J, with 9 bases in between. The CDR3 region is CASSDRAVSGNTIYF. CDR3 DNA sequence: TGTGCCAGCAGTGATAGGGCAGTCTCTGGAAACACCATATATTTT.

This chain links TRBV10-3 with TRBJ2-3; D is perhaps TRBD1 (6 bases). The CDR3 is 16 amino acids. In germline, CDR1 is ENHRY, CDR2 SYGVKD. With 0 bases removed from V and 2 bases from J, the gap between germline ends came to 12 bases. The chain's CDR3 is CAISESRGSDTDTQYF. The DNA for the CDR3 is TGTGCCATCAGTGAGTCAAGGGGGTCGGACACAGATACGCAGTATTTT.